This TCR beta chain was observed in a study of blood T cell repertoires in COVID-19. Study-wide context: T cells, B-cell-depleted T cells, or PBMCs provided the cDNA or gDNA that served as material.

The germline V gene has CDR1 LGHDT and CDR2 YNNKEL (reference sequence). This CDR3 region has 13 residues. V gave up 5 bases and J gave up 14 bases, with 18 bases separating them. Study processing details: Using reference gene primer amplification, nucleated cell counts were estimated. Sequencing used immunoSEQ multiplex PCR; TCRdb keeps in-frame clones, though not all of them. For V, J and clone size, that table is used; D and trimming come from the DNA. The sample shows a few hundred thousand clones, around four fifths of them seen only once. The sequence was collected from a man aged 50 or older with active or convalescent COVID-19. V is TRBV3-1 (or the pseudogene TRBV3-2) and J is TRBJ1-4; D perhaps matches TRBD1 (5 bases). The sample taken for sequencing was peripheral blood. The CDR3 is CASSVGRARGLFF. CDR3 nucleotides: TGTGCCAGCAGCGTAGGTAGGGCGCGGGGGCTGTTTTTT.